This T cell receptor beta chain was identified during a study of shared clonotypes between healthy human individuals. The CDR3 sequence is 15 residues long. V lost 0 bases to trimming and J lost 5 bases; unmatched junction nucleotides: 2. Looked up from germline, CDR1 is SEHNR and CDR2 is FQNEAQ (reference sequence). The material for each subset, its genomic DNA, was split evenly across several immunoSEQ plates. This table comes from immunoSEQ multiplex PCR, and its TCRdb copy is limited to in-frame clones, with some not included. The table records about 480,000 clones, 60% to 80% of them present only once.

The sequence was collected from a woman in her forties in good health. Some clones in this sample may be carry-over from other donors' samples. The material sequenced was PBMCs. The chain recombines TRBV7-9 with TRBJ2-3; TRBD1 agrees at 10 bases. The CDR3 DNA sequence: TGTGCCAGCAGCTTAGCGACAGGGGGCAAAGATACGCAGTATTTT. Amino acids: CASSLATGGKDTQYF.